This T cell receptor beta chain was captured by sequencing in a study of response to subunit inactivated influenza vaccine. Findings of the study overall: There was a suggestion from the authors that each seasonal influenza vaccination recruits few new T cells.

This clonotype was seen at least ten times. Its antigen remains unknown. The CDR3 is 11 amino acids. Trimming cost V 6 bases and J 6 bases, with 9 bases left between them. Germline CDR1 is MNHEY and CDR2 is SVGAGI. MiXCR, applied by TCRdb to the RT-PCR reads, yields one record per CDR3 protein. The sample shows 630,000 or so distinct CDR3 sequences, less than 20% of them seen only once. The genes are TRBV6-5 and TRBJ2-7; tentatively, D is TRBD2 (5 bases). The receptor comes from a man in his fifties who received an inactivated influenza vaccine. The sequencing here drew on PBMCs from blood, taken roughly 12 days after vaccination. Here the CDR3 DNA reads TGTGCCAGCAGAGGACTTTTCGAGCAGTACTTC. This gives the protein CASRGLFEQYF.